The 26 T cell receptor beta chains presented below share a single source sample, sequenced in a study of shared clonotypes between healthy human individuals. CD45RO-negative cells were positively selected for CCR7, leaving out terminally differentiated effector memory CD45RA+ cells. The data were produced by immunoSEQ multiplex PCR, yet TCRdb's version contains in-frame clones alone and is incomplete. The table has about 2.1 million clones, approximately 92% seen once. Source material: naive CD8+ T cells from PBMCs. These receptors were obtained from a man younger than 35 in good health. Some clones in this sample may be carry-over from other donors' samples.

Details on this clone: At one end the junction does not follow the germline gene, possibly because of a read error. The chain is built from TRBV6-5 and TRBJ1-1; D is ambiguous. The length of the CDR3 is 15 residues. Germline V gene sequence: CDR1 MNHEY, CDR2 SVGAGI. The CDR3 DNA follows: TGTGCCAGCAGTAACTCCAGAACAGTGAACACTGAAGCTTTCTTT. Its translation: CASSNSRTVNTEAFF.

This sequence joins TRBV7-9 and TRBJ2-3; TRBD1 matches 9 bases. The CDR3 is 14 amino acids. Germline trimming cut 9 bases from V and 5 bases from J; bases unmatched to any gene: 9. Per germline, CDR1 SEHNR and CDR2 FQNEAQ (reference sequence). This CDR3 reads CASDPDRGGDTQYF. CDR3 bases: TGTGCCAGTGACCCCGACAGGGGGGGAGATACGCAGTATTTT.

CDR3 protein: CAAAGYGNEQFF. The CDR3 DNA sequence: TGTGCCGCCGCTGGATATGGTAATGAGCAGTTCTTC. The chain carries TRBV6-5 and TRBJ2-1; D uncertain. The CDR3 runs 12 residues. CDR1 is MNHEY, CDR2 SVGAGI, per germline. V was shortened by 11 bases and J by 7 bases, with 15 bases between the two germline ends.

CDR3 residues: CASSQGTSGTDNEQFF. DNA for the CDR3: TGCGCCAGCAGCCAAGGGACCAGCGGGACTGACAATGAGCAGTTCTTC. V and J are TRBV4-1 and TRBJ2-1; the match to TRBD2 covers 7 bases. V trimming: 1 base; J trimming: 5 bases; junction bases outside the gene matches: 8. CDR1 is MGHRA, CDR2 YSYEKL, per germline. The CDR3 totals 16 residues.

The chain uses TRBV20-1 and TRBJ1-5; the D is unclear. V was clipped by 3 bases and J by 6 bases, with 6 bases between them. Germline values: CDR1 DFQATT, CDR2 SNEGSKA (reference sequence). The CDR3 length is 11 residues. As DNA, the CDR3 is TGCAGTGCTAGCTCGGGTCAGCCCCAGCATTTT. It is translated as CSASSGQPQHF.

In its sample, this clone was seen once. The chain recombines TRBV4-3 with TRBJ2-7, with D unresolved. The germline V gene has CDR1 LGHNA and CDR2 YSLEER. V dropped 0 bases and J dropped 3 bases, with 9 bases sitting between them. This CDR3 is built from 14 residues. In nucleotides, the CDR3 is TGCGCCAGCAGCCAAGAGCAGGTTAGCTACGAGCAGTACTTC. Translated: CASSQEQVSYEQYF.

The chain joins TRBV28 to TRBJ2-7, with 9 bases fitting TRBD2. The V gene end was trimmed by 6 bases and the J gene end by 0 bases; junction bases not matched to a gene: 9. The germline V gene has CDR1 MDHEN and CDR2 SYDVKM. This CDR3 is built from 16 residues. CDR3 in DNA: TGTGCCAGCAGCTTCCTCGTAGCGGGAGACTCCTACGAGCAGTACTTC. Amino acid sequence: CASSFLVAGDSYEQYF. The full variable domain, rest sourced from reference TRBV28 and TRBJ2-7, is DVKVTQSSRYLVKRTGEKVFLECVQDMDHENMFWYRQDPGLGLRLIYFSYDVKMKEKGDIPEGYSVSREKKERFSLILESASTNQTSMYLCASSFLVAGDSYEQYFGPGTRLTVT.

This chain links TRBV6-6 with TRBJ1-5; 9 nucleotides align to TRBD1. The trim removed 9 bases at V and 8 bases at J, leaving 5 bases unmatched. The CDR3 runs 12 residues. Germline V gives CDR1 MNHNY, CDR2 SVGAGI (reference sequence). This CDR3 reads CASTGGSEPQHF. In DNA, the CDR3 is TGTGCCAGTACAGGGGGCTCGGAGCCCCAGCATTTT.

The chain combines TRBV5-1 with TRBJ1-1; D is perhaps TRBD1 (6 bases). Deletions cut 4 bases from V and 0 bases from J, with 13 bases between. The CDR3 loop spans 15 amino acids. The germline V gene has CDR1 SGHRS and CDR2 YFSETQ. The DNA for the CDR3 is TGCGCCAGCAGCCTGCCAGGGGCCGTGAACACTGAAGCTTTCTTT. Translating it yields CASSLPGAVNTEAFF.

CDR3 loop: CAISTGTGYLPDTQYF. The DNA for the CDR3 is TGTGCCATCTCCACCGGGACAGGGTATTTGCCAGATACGCAGTATTTT. The rearrangement uses TRBV6-6 and TRBJ2-3; 9 bases align to TRBD1. CDR3 size: 16 residues. Germline V gives CDR1 MNHNY, CDR2 SVGAGI (reference sequence). Losses at the gene ends were 10 bases for V and 4 bases for J; bases not matched to a gene: 15.

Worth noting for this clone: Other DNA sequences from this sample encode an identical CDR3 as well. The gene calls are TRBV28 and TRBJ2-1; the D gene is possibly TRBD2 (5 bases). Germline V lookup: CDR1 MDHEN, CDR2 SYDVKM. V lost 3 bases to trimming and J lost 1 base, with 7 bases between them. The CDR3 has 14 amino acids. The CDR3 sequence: CASSFRGSYNEQFF. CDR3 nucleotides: TGTGCCAGCAGTTTTCGGGGTTCCTACAATGAGCAGTTCTTC. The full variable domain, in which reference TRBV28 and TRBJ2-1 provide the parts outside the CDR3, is DVKVTQSSRYLVKRTGEKVFLECVQDMDHENMFWYRQDPGLGLRLIYFSYDVKMKEKGDIPEGYSVSREKKERFSLILESASTNQTSMYLCASSFRGSYNEQFFGPGTRLTVL.

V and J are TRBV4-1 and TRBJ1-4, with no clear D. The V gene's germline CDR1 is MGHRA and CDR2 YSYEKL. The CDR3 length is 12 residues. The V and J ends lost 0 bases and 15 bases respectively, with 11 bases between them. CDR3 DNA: TGCGCCAGCAGCCAAGATAGAAAGATTTTGTTTTTT. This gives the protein CASSQDRKILFF.

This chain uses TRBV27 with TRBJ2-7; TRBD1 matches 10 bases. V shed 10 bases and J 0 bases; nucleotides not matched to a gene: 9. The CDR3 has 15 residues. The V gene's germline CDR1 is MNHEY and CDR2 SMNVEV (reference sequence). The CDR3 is CATKTGTGVSYEQYF. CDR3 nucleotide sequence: TGTGCCACCAAAACCGGGACAGGGGTCTCCTACGAGCAGTACTTC.

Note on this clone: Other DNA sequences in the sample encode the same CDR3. CDR3 amino acids: CASSQGPGADTQYF. The DNA for the CDR3 is TGCGCCAGCAGCCAAGGGCCGGGGGCAGATACGCAGTATTTT. The genes are TRBV4-1 and TRBJ2-3; a weak D match, TRBD2 (6 bases). V lost 1 base and J lost 4, with 9 bases in between. CDR3 length: 14 amino acids. The germline V gene encodes CDR1 MGHRA and CDR2 YSYEKL.

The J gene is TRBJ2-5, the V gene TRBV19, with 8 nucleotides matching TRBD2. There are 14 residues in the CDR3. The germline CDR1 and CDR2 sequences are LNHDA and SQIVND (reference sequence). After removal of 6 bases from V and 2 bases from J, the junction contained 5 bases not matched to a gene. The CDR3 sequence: CASRRSGTQETQYF. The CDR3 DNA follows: TGTGCCAGTAGACGTAGCGGGACTCAAGAGACCCAGTACTTC.

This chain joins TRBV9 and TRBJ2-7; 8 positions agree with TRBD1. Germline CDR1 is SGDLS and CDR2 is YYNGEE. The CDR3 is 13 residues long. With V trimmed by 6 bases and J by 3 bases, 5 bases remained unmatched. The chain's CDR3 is CASNQGQDYEQYF. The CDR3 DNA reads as TGTGCCAGCAACCAGGGACAGGACTACGAGCAGTACTTC.

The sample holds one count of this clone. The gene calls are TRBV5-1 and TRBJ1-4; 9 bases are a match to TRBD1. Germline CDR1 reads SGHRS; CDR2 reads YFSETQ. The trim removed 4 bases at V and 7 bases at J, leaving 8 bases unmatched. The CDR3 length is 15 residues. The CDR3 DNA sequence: TGCGCCAGCAGCGGGACAGGGCTTAAGGGTGAAAAACTGTTTTTT. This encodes CASSGTGLKGEKLFF.

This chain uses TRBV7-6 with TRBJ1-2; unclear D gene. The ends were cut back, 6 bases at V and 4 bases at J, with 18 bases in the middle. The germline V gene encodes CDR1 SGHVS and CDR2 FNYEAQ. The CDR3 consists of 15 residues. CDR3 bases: TGTGCCAGCAGACTCCCCCCCGGCAGATTCTATGGCTACACCTTC. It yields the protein CASRLPPGRFYGYTF.

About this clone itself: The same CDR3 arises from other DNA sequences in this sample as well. The CDR3 DNA reads TGTGCCAGCAGCTTAGGTAGAACAGATACGCAGTATTTT. Translated: CASSLGRTDTQYF. The rearrangement uses TRBV7-9 and TRBJ2-3, with no clear D. The ends were cut back, 1 base at V and 3 bases at J, with 5 bases in the middle. This CDR3 region has 13 residues. In germline, CDR1 is SEHNR, CDR2 FQNEAQ (reference sequence).

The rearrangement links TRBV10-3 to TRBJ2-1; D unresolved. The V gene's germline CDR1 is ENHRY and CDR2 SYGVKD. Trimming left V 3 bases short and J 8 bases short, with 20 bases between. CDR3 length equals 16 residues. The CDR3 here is CAISEQWSIATDEQFF. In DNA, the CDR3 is TGTGCCATCAGTGAACAATGGTCTATAGCCACCGATGAGCAGTTCTTC.

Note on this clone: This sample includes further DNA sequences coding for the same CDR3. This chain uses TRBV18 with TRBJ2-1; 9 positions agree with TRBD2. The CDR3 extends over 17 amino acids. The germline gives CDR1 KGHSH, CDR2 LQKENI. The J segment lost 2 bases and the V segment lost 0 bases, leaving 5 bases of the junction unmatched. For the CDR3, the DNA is TGTGCCAGCTCACCACCGGGGCTAGCGGGAACCTACAATGAGCAGTTCTTC. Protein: CASSPPGLAGTYNEQFF. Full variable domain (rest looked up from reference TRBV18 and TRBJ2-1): NAGVMQNPRHLVRRRGQEARLRCSPMKGHSHVYWYRQLPEEGLKFMVYLQKENIIDESGMPKERFSAEFPKEGPSILRIQQVVRGDSAAYFCASSPPGLAGTYNEQFFGPGTRLTVL.

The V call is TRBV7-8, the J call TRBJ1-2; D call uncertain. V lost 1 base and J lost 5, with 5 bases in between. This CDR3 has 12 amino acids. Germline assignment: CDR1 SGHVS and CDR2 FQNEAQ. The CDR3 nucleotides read TGTGCCAGCAGCTTAGTTGGGTATGGCTACACCTTC. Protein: CASSLVGYGYTF.

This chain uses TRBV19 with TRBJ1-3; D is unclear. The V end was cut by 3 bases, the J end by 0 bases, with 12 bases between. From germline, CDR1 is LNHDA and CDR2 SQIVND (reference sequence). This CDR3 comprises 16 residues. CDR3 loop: CASSITSSYSGNTIYF. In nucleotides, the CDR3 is TGTGCCAGTAGTATTACAAGCTCCTACTCTGGAAACACCATATATTTT.

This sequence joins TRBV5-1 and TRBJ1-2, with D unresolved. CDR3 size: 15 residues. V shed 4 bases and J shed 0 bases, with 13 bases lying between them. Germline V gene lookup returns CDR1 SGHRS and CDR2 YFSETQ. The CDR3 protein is CASSAATTPNYGYTF. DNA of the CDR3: TGCGCCAGCAGCGCCGCCACCACGCCTAACTATGGCTACACCTTC. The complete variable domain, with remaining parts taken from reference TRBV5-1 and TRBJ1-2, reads KAGVTQTPRYLIKTRGQQVTLSCSPISGHRSVSWYQQTPGQGLQFLFEYFSETQRNKGNFPGRFSGRQFSNSRSEMNVSTLELGDSALYLCASSAATTPNYGYTFGSGTRLTVV.

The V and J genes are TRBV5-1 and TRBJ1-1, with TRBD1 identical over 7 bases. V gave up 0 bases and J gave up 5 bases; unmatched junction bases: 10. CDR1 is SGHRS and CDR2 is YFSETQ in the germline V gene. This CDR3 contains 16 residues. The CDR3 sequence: CASSLATKGASTEAFF. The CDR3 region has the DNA TGCGCCAGCAGCTTGGCCACAAAGGGGGCATCGACTGAAGCTTTCTTT.

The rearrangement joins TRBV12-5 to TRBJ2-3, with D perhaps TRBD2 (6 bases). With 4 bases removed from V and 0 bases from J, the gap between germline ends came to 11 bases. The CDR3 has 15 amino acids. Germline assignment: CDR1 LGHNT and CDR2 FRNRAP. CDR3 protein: CASGSAGFSTDTQYF. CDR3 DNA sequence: TGTGCTAGTGGTTCCGCGGGGTTTAGCACAGATACGCAGTATTTT.